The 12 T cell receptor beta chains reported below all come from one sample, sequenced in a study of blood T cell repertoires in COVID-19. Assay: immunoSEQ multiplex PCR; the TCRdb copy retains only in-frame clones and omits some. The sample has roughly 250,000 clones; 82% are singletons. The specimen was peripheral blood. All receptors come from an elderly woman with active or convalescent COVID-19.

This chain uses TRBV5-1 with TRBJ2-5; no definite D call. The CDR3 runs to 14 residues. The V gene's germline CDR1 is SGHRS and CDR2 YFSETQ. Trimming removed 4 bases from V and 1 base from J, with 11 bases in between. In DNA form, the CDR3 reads TGCGCCAGCAGCCCTCAGGCAGCCCAAGAGACCCAGTACTTC. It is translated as CASSPQAAQETQYF.

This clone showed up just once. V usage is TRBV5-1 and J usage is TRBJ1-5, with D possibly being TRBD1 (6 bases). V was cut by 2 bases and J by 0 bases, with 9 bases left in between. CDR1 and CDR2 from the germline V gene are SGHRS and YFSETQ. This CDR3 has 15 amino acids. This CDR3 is CASSLTGPSNQPQHF. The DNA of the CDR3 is TGCGCCAGCAGCTTAACAGGGCCTAGCAATCAGCCCCAGCATTTT.

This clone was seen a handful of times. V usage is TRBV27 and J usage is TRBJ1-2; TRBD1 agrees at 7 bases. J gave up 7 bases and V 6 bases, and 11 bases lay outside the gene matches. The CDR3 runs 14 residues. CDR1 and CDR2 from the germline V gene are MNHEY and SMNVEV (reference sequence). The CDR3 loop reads CASSRDRTAAGYTF. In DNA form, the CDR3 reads TGTGCCAGCAGCCGGGACAGAACGGCGGCTGGCTACACCTTC.

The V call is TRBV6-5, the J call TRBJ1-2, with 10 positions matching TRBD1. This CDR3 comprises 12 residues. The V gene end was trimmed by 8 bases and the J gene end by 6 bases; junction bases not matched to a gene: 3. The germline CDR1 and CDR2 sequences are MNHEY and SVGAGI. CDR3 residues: CASGDRGHGYTF. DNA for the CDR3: TGTGCCAGCGGAGACAGGGGGCATGGCTACACCTTC.

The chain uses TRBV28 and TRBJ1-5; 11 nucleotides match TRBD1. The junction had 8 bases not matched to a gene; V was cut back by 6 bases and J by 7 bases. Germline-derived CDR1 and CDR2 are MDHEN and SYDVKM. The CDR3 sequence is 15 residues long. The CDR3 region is CASRPGTGGRQPQHF. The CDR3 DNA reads TGTGCCAGCAGACCAGGGACAGGGGGTCGGCAGCCCCAGCATTTT.

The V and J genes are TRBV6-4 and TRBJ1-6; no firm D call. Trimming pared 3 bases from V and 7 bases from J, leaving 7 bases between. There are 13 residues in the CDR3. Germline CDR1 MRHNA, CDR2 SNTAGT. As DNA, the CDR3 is TGTGCCAGCAGTGAGGCAGTAAATTCACCCCTCCACTTT. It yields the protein CASSEAVNSPLHF.

CDR3 sequence: CASSLVAGSVHEQFF. The CDR3 DNA reads TGCGCCAGCAGCTTGGTAGCGGGTAGCGTCCATGAGCAGTTCTTC. This chain uses TRBV5-1 with TRBJ2-1, with 7 bases that match TRBD2. The germline CDR1 and CDR2 sequences are SGHRS and YFSETQ. Losses at the gene ends were 0 bases for V and 8 bases for J; bases not matched to a gene: 8. CDR3 length equals 15 residues.

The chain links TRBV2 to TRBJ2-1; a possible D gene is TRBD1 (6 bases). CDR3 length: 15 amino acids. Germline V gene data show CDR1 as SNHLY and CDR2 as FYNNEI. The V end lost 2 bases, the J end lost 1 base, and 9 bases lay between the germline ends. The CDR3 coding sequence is TGTGCCAGCAGTGAACAGGGGTCATCCTACAATGAGCAGTTCTTC. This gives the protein CASSEQGSSYNEQFF. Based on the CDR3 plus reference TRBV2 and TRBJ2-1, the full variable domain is EPEVTQTPSHQVTQMGQEVILRCVPISNHLYFYWYRQILGQKVEFLVSFYNNEISEKSEIFDDQFSVERPDGSNFTLKIRSTKLEDSAMYFCASSEQGSSYNEQFFGPGTRLTVL.

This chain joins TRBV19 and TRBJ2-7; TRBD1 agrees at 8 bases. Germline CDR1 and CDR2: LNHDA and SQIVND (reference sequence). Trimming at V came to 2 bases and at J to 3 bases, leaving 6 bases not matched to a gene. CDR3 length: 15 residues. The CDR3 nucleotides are TGTGCCAGTAGTATACCCGGGACAGGAGGCTACGAGCAGTACTTC. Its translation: CASSIPGTGGYEQYF.

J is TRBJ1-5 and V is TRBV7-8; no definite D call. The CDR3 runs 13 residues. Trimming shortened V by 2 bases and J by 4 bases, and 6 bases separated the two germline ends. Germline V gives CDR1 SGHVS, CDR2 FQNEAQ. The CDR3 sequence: CASSLTDNQPQHF. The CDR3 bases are TGTGCCAGCAGCTTAACAGATAATCAGCCCCAGCATTTT.

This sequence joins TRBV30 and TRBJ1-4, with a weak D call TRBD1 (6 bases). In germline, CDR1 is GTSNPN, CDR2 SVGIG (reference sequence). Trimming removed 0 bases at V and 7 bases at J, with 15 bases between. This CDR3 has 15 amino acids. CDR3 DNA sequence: TGTGCCTGGAGTGTGTTACAGGGCTTCGGTGAAAAACTGTTTTTT. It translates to CAWSVLQGFGEKLFF.

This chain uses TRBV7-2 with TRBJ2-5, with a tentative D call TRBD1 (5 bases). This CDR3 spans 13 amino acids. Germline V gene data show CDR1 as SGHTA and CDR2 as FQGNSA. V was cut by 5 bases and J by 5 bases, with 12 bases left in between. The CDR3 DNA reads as TGTGCCAGCAGCCCGAGCCAGGGCGAGACCCAGTACTTC. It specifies CASSPSQGETQYF.